The 11 T cell receptor beta chains below were found in one sample sequenced in a study of shared clonotypes between healthy human individuals. The protocol was immunoSEQ multiplex PCR, while the TCRdb copy is restricted to in-frame clones and leaves out a portion. The sample comprises some 1 million clones, 65% to 80% of which are singletons, and less than 1.5% rests with the top ten. Sample: memory CD4+ T cells sorted from blood. The sample's subset: CD45RA-negative fraction. The receptors were gathered from a man between 18 and 35 years old in good health.

This clone was seen many times. This specimen includes other DNA sequences encoding the same CDR3. V and J are TRBV10-3 and TRBJ2-5, with D perhaps matching TRBD1 or TRBD2 (5 bases each). The V end was cut by 10 bases, the J end by 4 bases, with 19 bases between. The length of the CDR3 is 14 residues. Germline V gene sequence: CDR1 ENHRY, CDR2 SYGVKD. This CDR3 is CATNPRGLGETQYF. CDR3 in DNA: TGTGCCACCAACCCCCGGGGCCTGGGAGAGACCCAGTACTTC.

J is TRBJ2-1 and V is TRBV9, with 10 bases identical to TRBD2. The CDR3 length is 16 residues. Germline CDR1 reads SGDLS; CDR2 reads YYNGEE. J was trimmed by 0 bases and V by 4 bases; bases with no gene match: 4. Written as DNA, the CDR3 is TGTGCCAGCAGCTTAGCTAGCGGGAGCTCCTACAATGAGCAGTTCTTC. Its protein is CASSLASGSSYNEQFF.

This clone has more than one count but fewer than ten. The chain is built from TRBV7-2 and TRBJ2-3; 10 bases are a match to TRBD2. V shed 2 bases, J shed 8 bases, and the junction held 4 bases outside the gene matches. Germline CDR1 is SGHTA and CDR2 is FQGNSA. The CDR3 totals 14 residues. DNA of the CDR3: TGTGCCAGCAGCTTATTCACTAGCGGGACTACGCAGTATTTT. It codes for CASSLFTSGTTQYF.

The J gene is TRBJ1-2, the V gene TRBV19, with 12 bases identical to TRBD1. V was pared by 5 bases and J by 8 bases, with 9 bases of the junction left unmatched. From germline, CDR1 is LNHDA and CDR2 SQIVND (reference sequence). The CDR3 loop spans 15 amino acids. The DNA of the CDR3 is TGTGCCAGTAGTGCCCTGGGACAGGGGGCGGGAGGCTACACCTTC. Translation gives CASSALGQGAGGYTF. The full variable domain, rest sourced from reference TRBV19 and TRBJ1-2, is DGGITQSPKYLFRKEGQNVTLSCEQNLNHDAMYWYRQDPGQGLRLIYYSQIVNDFQKGDIAEGYSVSREKKESFPLTVTSAQKNPTAFYLCASSALGQGAGGYTFGSGTRLTVV.

The rearrangement uses TRBV29-1 and TRBJ2-5, with no clear D. The CDR3 length is 11 residues. Trimming left V 3 bases short and J 4 bases short, with 6 bases between. The germline CDR1 and CDR2 sequences are SQVTM and ANQGSEA. The CDR3 reads CSVDSGETQYF. Here the CDR3 DNA reads TGCAGCGTTGACAGTGGAGAGACCCAGTACTTC.

This clone came up a few times. The chain couples TRBV10-3 to TRBJ1-1; no firm D call. The CDR3 totals 13 residues. Trimming removed 6 bases from V and 1 base from J, with 9 bases in between. From germline, CDR1 is ENHRY and CDR2 SYGVKD. The CDR3 sequence is CAIRISANTEAFF. Here the CDR3 DNA reads TGTGCCATCAGGATTAGTGCGAACACTGAAGCTTTCTTT.

V is TRBV19 and J is TRBJ2-2, with a weak D call TRBD1 (6 bases). Per the germline V gene, CDR1 is LNHDA and CDR2 is SQIVND (reference sequence). Trimming removed 7 bases from V and 6 bases from J, with 12 bases in between. CDR3 size: 13 residues. CDR3 bases: TGTGCCAGTACCATCGGACAGCCCGGGGAGCTGTTTTTT. Amino acids: CASTIGQPGELFF.

Details on this clone: The sample carries other DNA sequences with the same CDR3. J is TRBJ2-5 and V is TRBV5-1; 8 bases map to TRBD1. There are 15 residues in the CDR3. Germline CDR1 reads SGHRS; CDR2 reads YFSETQ. V trimming: 1 base; J trimming: 5 bases; junction bases outside the gene matches: 7. The CDR3 sequence: CASSLSGQGGETQYF. CDR3 nucleotide sequence: TGCGCCAGCAGCTTGAGCGGACAGGGTGGGGAGACCCAGTACTTC.

The genes are TRBV4-1 and TRBJ2-6; perhaps D is TRBD1 or TRBD2 (5 bases each). CDR3 size: 18 residues. Trimming stripped 4 bases from V and 0 bases from J, with 16 bases between. CDR1 is MGHRA and CDR2 is YSYEKL in the germline V gene. The CDR3 sequence is CASSPALGRGSGANVLTF. CDR3 in DNA: TGCGCCAGCAGCCCCGCACTGGGACGTGGCTCTGGGGCCAACGTCCTGACTTTC.

This chain links TRBV7-2 with TRBJ2-1; D tentatively reads TRBD1 or TRBD2 (5 bases each). The CDR3 is 13 amino acids. Germline V gene lookup returns CDR1 SGHTA and CDR2 FQGNSA. V lost 3 bases to trimming and J lost 7 bases, with 10 bases between them. In DNA, the CDR3 is TGTGCCAGCAGCTTCCAGGGCGGGAATGAGCAGTTCTTC. It translates to CASSFQGGNEQFF.

The chain combines TRBV18 with TRBJ1-6; D gene unclear. The CDR3 is made up of 14 amino acids. Germline CDR1 KGHSH, CDR2 LQKENI. Trimming cost V 2 bases and J 9 bases, with 11 bases left between them. The CDR3 loop reads CASSPNDLGSPLHF. The CDR3 nucleotides read TGTGCCAGCTCACCAAACGATCTTGGTTCACCCCTCCACTTT.